One sample yielded the 11 T cell receptor beta chains listed below, sequenced in a study of shared clonotypes between healthy human individuals. TCRdb's copy holds only in-frame clones and misses some; the assay was immunoSEQ multiplex PCR. Found here are roughly 1,000,000 clones, 75% to 85% of them singletons; the top ten hold 0.5% to 0.6%. The sequenced material came from memory CD4+ T cells from PBMCs. Documented subset: CD45RA-negative fraction. These receptor sequences come from a man younger than 35 in good health. Some clones in this sample may be carry-over from other donors' samples.

This clone was observed a single time. V and J are TRBV29-1 and TRBJ1-2, with D maybe TRBD1 (5 bases). The CDR3 runs to 13 residues. Germline V gives CDR1 SQVTM, CDR2 ANQGSEA. V lost 5 bases, J lost 3 bases, and 13 bases lay in between. The CDR3 loop is CSVLRVGDYGYTF. CDR3 coding DNA: TGCAGCGTTCTCAGGGTCGGTGACTATGGCTACACCTTC.

CDR3 protein: CASSLLGSNTEAFF. CDR3 nucleotides: TGTGCCAGCAGCTTATTGGGCAGCAACACTGAAGCTTTCTTT. The chain has TRBV7-3 and TRBJ1-1, with D hard to call. V lost 2 bases and J lost 2, with 9 bases in between. The CDR3 has 14 residues. Germline V gene lookup returns CDR1 SGHTA and CDR2 FQGTGA.

The rearrangement uses TRBV11-2 and TRBJ2-5; D is perhaps TRBD1 or TRBD2 (5 bases each). Deletions cut 3 bases from V and 5 bases from J, with 10 bases between. This CDR3 spans 13 amino acids. The germline gives CDR1 SGHAT, CDR2 FQNNGV. The CDR3 reads CASSLVRDETQYF. Written as DNA, the CDR3 is TGTGCCAGCAGCTTGGTGAGGGACGAGACCCAGTACTTC. Complete variable domain (other parts from reference TRBV11-2 and TRBJ2-5): EAGVAQSPRYKIIEKRQSVAFWCNPISGHATLYWYQQILGQGPKLLIQFQNNGVVDDSQLPKDRFSAERLKGVDSTLKIQPAKLEDSAVYLCASSLVRDETQYFGPGTRLLVL.

DNA for the CDR3: TGTGCCAGCAGCTCATACAGGGTCCCTCAGGGTGAGCAGTTCTTC. It translates to CASSSYRVPQGEQFF. The V gene is TRBV7-8, the J gene TRBJ2-1; a possible D gene is TRBD1 (6 bases). The germline V gene encodes CDR1 SGHVS and CDR2 FQNEAQ. V was cut by 4 bases and J by 9 bases, with 19 bases left in between. The CDR3 extends over 15 amino acids.

J is TRBJ1-2 and V is TRBV28, with TRBD1 matching over 8 bases. The V gene's germline CDR1 is MDHEN and CDR2 SYDVKM. With 2 bases clipped from V and 8 bases from J, the junction kept 10 bases outside the gene matches. The length of the CDR3 is 15 residues. The CDR3 reads CASSLGQGAHRGYTF. CDR3 coding DNA: TGTGCCAGCAGTTTAGGCCAGGGGGCCCACAGAGGCTACACCTTC.

J is TRBJ1-2 and V is TRBV28, with D tentatively TRBD1 (5 bases). CDR1 is MDHEN and CDR2 is SYDVKM in the germline V gene. Trimming cost V 6 bases and J 9 bases, with 17 bases left between them. The CDR3 is made up of 13 amino acids. CDR3 bases: TGTGCCAGCAGGAGCCCAGGGTCCCGAAGCTACACCTTC. Its translation: CASRSPGSRSYTF.

The CDR3: CASSLGRGSNEKLFF. The CDR3, as DNA: TGTGCCAGCAGCCTAGGGAGAGGCAGTAATGAAAAACTGTTTTTT. The chain recombines TRBV7-9 with TRBJ1-4, with D unresolved. V was cut by 5 bases and J by 4 bases, with 14 bases left in between. There are 15 residues in the CDR3. Germline assignment: CDR1 SEHNR and CDR2 FQNEAQ (reference sequence).

The chain's CDR3 is CASSARGGLANHNEQFF. DNA for the CDR3: TGTGCCAGCAGCGCTAGAGGGGGACTAGCGAATCACAATGAGCAGTTCTTC. The rearrangement joins TRBV9 to TRBJ2-1; 10 bases are shared with TRBD2. The CDR3 consists of 17 residues. Trimming took 3 bases from V and 5 from J; bases not matched to a gene: 11. Germline assignment: CDR1 SGDLS and CDR2 YYNGEE.

The J gene is TRBJ2-7, the V gene TRBV6-1; D may correspond to TRBD1 or TRBD2 (5 bases each). The V end lost 7 bases, the J end lost 3 bases, and 16 bases lay between the germline ends. The CDR3 has 14 residues. The V gene's germline CDR1 is MNHNS and CDR2 SASEGT. The CDR3 DNA sequence: TGTGCCAGCAAGTACGGGACGGCTAACTACGAGCAGTACTTC. This encodes CASKYGTANYEQYF.

This chain joins TRBV30 and TRBJ2-2, with 7 bases aligning to TRBD2. Germline lookup yields CDR1 GTSNPN and CDR2 SVGIG (reference sequence). The trim removed 5 bases at V and 6 bases at J, leaving 15 bases unmatched. The CDR3 covers 16 residues. CDR3 protein: CAWDLSRGSGAGELFF. The DNA of the CDR3 is TGTGCCTGGGACTTATCACGCGGGAGTGGTGCCGGGGAGCTGTTTTTT. Supplemented by reference TRBV30 and TRBJ2-2, the full variable domain reads SQTIHQWPATLVQPVGSPLSLECTVEGTSNPNLYWYRQAAGRGLQLLFYSVGIGQISSEVPQNLSASRPQDRQFILSSKKLLLSDSGFYLCAWDLSRGSGAGELFFGEGSRLTVL.

The rearrangement links TRBV27 to TRBJ2-1, with TRBD2 matching 11 bases. V was clipped by 8 bases and J by 7 bases; unmatched bases: 10. The CDR3 is 15 residues long. The germline CDR1 and CDR2 sequences are MNHEY and SMNVEV (reference sequence). The CDR3, as DNA: TGTGCCAGCTCCGCGGGACTAGCGGTTTTGAATGAGCAGTTCTTC. Amino acid sequence: CASSAGLAVLNEQFF.